This T cell receptor (beta chain) derives from a study of T cell repertoires in cytomegalovirus infection. The CDR3 runs 15 residues. The ends lost 7 bases at V and 9 bases at J; junction bases unmatched: 9. Germline V lookup: CDR1 LNHDA, CDR2 SQIVND (reference sequence). Each CDR3 protein is one row after TCRdb ran MiXCR on the reads. The sample lists around 550,000 distinct CDR3 sequences, 26% occurring once. This clonotype was found a few times. The sequence was obtained from a human donor in good health (CMV status not recorded). Some clones in this sample may be carry-over from other donors' samples. Sequencing used PBMCs. The genes are TRBV19 and TRBJ2-1; 13 bases line up with TRBD2. The CDR3 DNA reads as TGTGCCAGTACCTTACTAGCGGGAGGGCAGACTGAGCAGTTCTTC. Amino acid sequence: CASTLLAGGQTEQFF.